These 24 T cell receptor beta chains were all obtained from the same sample, sequenced in a study of cytomegalovirus exposure and HLA in healthy donors. Primers for the PCR totalled 60 Vbeta and 13 Jbeta. The data were produced by immunoSEQ multiplex PCR, yet TCRdb's version contains in-frame clones alone and is incomplete. The table includes over 150,000 clones, about 80% detected once. Sample: PBMCs. These TCRs come from a man under 40 in good health and CMV-seropositive.

This clone was detected once. This rearrangement joins TRBV11-2 to TRBJ2-5, with 9 nucleotides matching TRBD2. The CDR3 length is 16 residues. Germline CDR1 SGHAT, CDR2 FQNNGV. The V and J ends lost 4 bases and 4 bases, in that order; junction bases with no gene match: 10. The CDR3 nucleotides read TGTGCCAGCAGCTCGGAGCTAGCGGGGAGGGGAGAGACCCAGTACTTC. Its translation: CASSSELAGRGETQYF. Full variable domain (rest looked up from reference TRBV11-2 and TRBJ2-5): EAGVAQSPRYKIIEKRQSVAFWCNPISGHATLYWYQQILGQGPKLLIQFQNNGVVDDSQLPKDRFSAERLKGVDSTLKIQPAKLEDSAVYLCASSSELAGRGETQYFGPGTRLLVL.

The V call is TRBV19, the J call TRBJ2-6, with a tentative D call TRBD2 (6 bases). The CDR3 covers 15 residues. Germline CDR1 is LNHDA and CDR2 is SQIVND (reference sequence). In nucleotides, the CDR3 is TGTGCATGCGGGGCTTGGGGGTCTGGGGCCAACGTCCTGACTTTC. Translation: CACGAWGSGANVLTF.

This clone was recorded a few times. The rearrangement uses TRBV27 and TRBJ2-3; D ambiguous. This CDR3 spans 13 amino acids. The germline CDR1 and CDR2 sequences are MNHEY and SMNVEV (reference sequence). Trimming left V 3 bases short and J 4 bases short, with 8 bases between. CDR3 amino acids: CASSFRSADTQYF. CDR3 nucleotides: TGTGCCAGCAGTTTCAGGTCTGCAGATACGCAGTATTTT.

The chain combines TRBV7-2 with TRBJ1-1; D gene unclear. Germline CDR1 SGHTA, CDR2 FQGNSA. The CDR3 runs 14 residues. The V and J ends lost 1 base and 3 bases respectively, with 9 bases between them. CDR3 loop: CASSLGYRHTEAFF. CDR3 coding DNA: TGTGCCAGCAGCTTAGGTTACAGACACACTGAAGCTTTCTTT.

The chain couples TRBV4-3 to TRBJ2-5; 11 nucleotides match TRBD2. The CDR3 runs 14 residues. V dropped 4 bases and J dropped 2; count of bases not matched to a gene: 0. Germline V gene data show CDR1 as LGHNA and CDR2 as YSLEER. CDR3 sequence: CASSRLAGQETQYF. The CDR3 nucleotides read TGCGCCAGCAGCCGACTAGCGGGGCAAGAGACCCAGTACTTC.

The V and J genes are TRBV9 and TRBJ1-2, with 10 bases aligning to TRBD1. CDR1 and CDR2 from the germline V gene are SGDLS and YYNGEE. The CDR3 length is 17 residues. Trimming took 0 bases from V and 1 from J; bases not matched to a gene: 6. The CDR3: CASSVERGTGVNYGYTF. For the CDR3, the DNA is TGTGCCAGCAGCGTAGAGAGGGGGACAGGGGTTAACTATGGCTACACCTTC.

This clone was seen a handful of times. This chain connects TRBV10-3 to TRBJ1-1, with D tentatively TRBD1 (6 bases). From germline, CDR1 is ENHRY and CDR2 SYGVKD. V dropped 6 bases and J dropped 3 bases, with 8 bases sitting between them. CDR3 size: 12 residues. As DNA, the CDR3 is TGTGCCATCAGCTCAGGGGACACTGAAGCTTTCTTT. The encoded protein is CAISSGDTEAFF.

The genes are TRBV15 and TRBJ1-4; possible D gene TRBD1, 6 bases. V shed 3 bases and J shed 0 bases, with 8 bases lying between them. From germline, CDR1 is LNHNV and CDR2 YYDKDF (reference sequence). This CDR3 contains 15 residues. Here the CDR3 DNA reads TGTGCCACCAGCAGTGACAGGTCAACTAATGAAAAACTGTTTTTT. The encoded protein is CATSSDRSTNEKLFF.

This clone was counted a few times. The chain joins TRBV27 to TRBJ2-7, with D perhaps TRBD2 (5 bases). CDR3 length: 16 residues. Trimming took 5 bases from V and 2 from J, leaving 19 bases between them. CDR1 is MNHEY, CDR2 SMNVEV, per germline (reference sequence). CDR3: CASSMYEGIRTYEQYF. Here the CDR3 DNA reads TGTGCCAGCAGTATGTACGAGGGTATTCGCACCTACGAGCAGTACTTC.

The chain couples TRBV4-2 to TRBJ1-5, with TRBD1 matching over 7 bases. V dropped 0 bases and J dropped 3; count of bases not matched to a gene: 5. Germline assignment: CDR1 LGHNA and CDR2 YNFKEQ. This CDR3 has 16 amino acids. The CDR3: CASSQDPGGVNQPQHF. In DNA, the CDR3 is TGTGCCAGCAGCCAAGATCCAGGGGGTGTCAATCAGCCCCAGCATTTT.

The chain carries TRBV5-1 and TRBJ1-3; D gene unclear. V shed 2 bases and J shed 0 bases, with 9 bases lying between them. This CDR3 has 15 amino acids. CDR1 is SGHRS, CDR2 YFSETQ, per germline. The CDR3 reads CASSFGGISGNTIYF. CDR3 DNA sequence: TGCGCCAGCAGCTTCGGAGGGATCTCTGGAAACACCATATATTTT.

V is TRBV5-4 and J is TRBJ2-3, with D possibly matching TRBD2 (7 bases). Trimming took 2 bases from V and 5 from J, leaving 12 bases between them. The CDR3 runs 14 residues. The V gene's germline CDR1 is SGHNT and CDR2 YYREEE (reference sequence). The CDR3 bases are TGTGCCAGCAGCTTTTGGGGGGGCCGAGATACGCAGTATTTT. Its translation is CASSFWGGRDTQYF.

This clone was seen more than once but under ten times. The chain joins TRBV18 to TRBJ2-7, with a weak D call TRBD2 (5 bases). This CDR3 is 14 amino acids long. The V and J ends lost 3 bases and 0 bases respectively, with 9 bases between them. Germline loops: CDR1 KGHSH, CDR2 LQKENI. The CDR3 region is CASSPDLFSYEQYF. CDR3 coding DNA: TGTGCCAGCTCACCGGACTTATTCTCCTACGAGCAGTACTTC.

The chain is built from TRBV6-4 and TRBJ2-7, with D possibly being TRBD1 (5 bases). The length of the CDR3 is 15 residues. Germline V CDR1 and CDR2: MRHNA, SNTAGT. With 3 bases removed from V and 2 bases from J, the gap between germline ends came to 14 bases. DNA of the CDR3: TGTGCCAGCAGTGAATCTATGCAGGGCCCCTACGAGCAGTACTTC. Translation: CASSESMQGPYEQYF.

The gene calls are TRBV6-1 and TRBJ1-2; D may be TRBD1 (6 bases). The ends were cut back, 2 bases at V and 8 bases at J, with 12 bases in the middle. CDR1 is MNHNS and CDR2 is SASEGT in the germline V gene. This CDR3 has 13 residues. CDR3 sequence (DNA): TGTGCCAGCAGTGAACACAGGGTTGAGGGCTACACCTTC. Amino acids: CASSEHRVEGYTF.

This clone was counted between two and nine times. The rearrangement uses TRBV7-2 and TRBJ1-2, with TRBD1 matching 8 bases. Looked up from germline, CDR1 is SGHTA and CDR2 is FQGNSA. The V segment lost 5 bases and the J segment 4 bases; nucleotides outside the gene matches: 3. The CDR3 is 13 residues long. The CDR3 nucleotides read TGTGCCAGCAGCACGGGGACAGGCTATGGCTACACCTTC. Protein product: CASSTGTGYGYTF. Drawing the rest from reference TRBV7-2 and TRBJ1-2, the complete variable domain is GAGVSQSPSNKVTEKGKDVELRCDPISGHTALYWYRQSLGQGLEFLIYFQGNSAPDKSGLPSDRFSAERTGGSVSTLTIQRTQQEDSAVYLCASSTGTGYGYTFGSGTRLTVV.

The genes are TRBV15 and TRBJ2-3; maybe TRBD1 (6 bases). Germline V CDR1 and CDR2: LNHNV, YYDKDF (reference sequence). The CDR3 extends over 13 amino acids. Trimming took 2 bases from V and 5 from J, leaving 8 bases between them. The CDR3 here is CATSRYREDTQYF. The CDR3 DNA sequence: TGTGCCACCAGCAGATACAGGGAAGATACGCAGTATTTT.

This clone has only a few counts. CDR3 in DNA: TGCGCCAGCAGCTTGGGGGGACAGGGGGCCACTGAAGCTTTCTTT. Translation gives CASSLGGQGATEAFF. V and J are TRBV5-1 and TRBJ1-1, with 12 bases that match TRBD1. The CDR3 is made up of 15 amino acids. With 0 bases clipped from V and 4 bases from J, the junction kept 1 base outside the gene matches. The germline V gene encodes CDR1 SGHRS and CDR2 YFSETQ.

This clone appeared a few times. The CDR3 nucleotides are TGTGCCAGTAGTACAGGCGGGATCTTCGAGCCCCAGCATTTT. Protein sequence: CASSTGGIFEPQHF. The V and J genes are TRBV19 and TRBJ1-5; no clear D gene. Germline V CDR1 and CDR2: LNHDA, SQIVND (reference sequence). V lost 4 bases and J lost 8, with 15 bases in between. There are 14 residues in the CDR3.

The chain has TRBV28 and TRBJ2-3, with D possibly matching TRBD2 (6 bases). Trimming left V 8 bases short and J 1 base short, with 16 bases between. The germline gives CDR1 MDHEN, CDR2 SYDVKM. The CDR3 has 15 amino acids. The CDR3 DNA follows: TGTGCCAGCTCCAGCGGCGGGGCACGCACAGATACGCAGTATTTT. It encodes CASSSGGARTDTQYF. Complete variable domain (other parts from reference TRBV28 and TRBJ2-3): DVKVTQSSRYLVKRTGEKVFLECVQDMDHENMFWYRQDPGLGLRLIYFSYDVKMKEKGDIPEGYSVSREKKERFSLILESASTNQTSMYLCASSSGGARTDTQYFGPGTRLTVL.

The rearrangement links TRBV5-1 to TRBJ2-7; the match to TRBD2 covers 14 bases. This CDR3 is built from 13 residues. CDR1 and CDR2 from the germline V gene are SGHRS and YFSETQ. Losses at the gene ends were 7 bases for V and 7 bases for J; bases not matched to a gene: 4. CDR3 nucleotide sequence: TGCGCCAGCGGACTAGCGGGGGGAAAAGAGCAGTACTTC. It yields the protein CASGLAGGKEQYF.

This chain uses TRBV5-5 with TRBJ1-5, with D possibly TRBD1 on 6 matching bases. The germline CDR1 and CDR2 sequences are SGHKS and YYEKEE (reference sequence). There are 14 residues in the CDR3. Trimming removed 2 bases at V and 4 bases at J, with 10 bases between. The CDR3 bases are TGTGCCAGCAGCTTAGGACAGATTAATCAGCCCCAGCATTTT. It is translated as CASSLGQINQPQHF. Drawing the rest from reference TRBV5-5 and TRBJ1-5, the complete variable domain is DAGVTQSPTHLIKTRGQQVTLRCSPISGHKSVSWYQQVLGQGPQFIFQYYEKEERGRGNFPDRFSARQFPNYSSELNVNALLLGDSALYLCASSLGQINQPQHFGDGTRLSIL.

With respect to this clone: The same CDR3 arises from other DNA sequences in this sample as well. This chain uses TRBV6-5 with TRBJ2-7; D is possibly TRBD1 (5 bases). The CDR3 runs 14 residues. Deletions cut 2 bases from V and 2 bases from J, with 10 bases between. Per germline, CDR1 MNHEY and CDR2 SVGAGI. CDR3 region: CASSYGQGAYEQYF. The DNA for the CDR3 is TGTGCCAGCAGTTACGGTCAAGGGGCCTACGAGCAGTACTTC.

The chain has TRBV6-1 and TRBJ1-4, with D unclear. From germline, CDR1 is MNHNS and CDR2 SASEGT. This CDR3 region has 15 residues. Trimming pared 8 bases from V and 0 bases from J, leaving 13 bases between. CDR3 amino acids: CASGQRHSTNEKLFF. CDR3 nucleotide sequence: TGTGCCAGCGGCCAAAGACACTCAACTAATGAAAAACTGTTTTTT.